Each of the 29 T cell receptor beta chains below was sequenced from the same sample in a study of blood T cell repertoires in COVID-19. The method was immunoSEQ multiplex PCR; TCRdb's version includes in-frame clones alone and lacks a portion of them. The repertoire holds 200,000 to 250,000 clones, with about 85% as singletons. What was sequenced was peripheral blood. The receptors come from a woman over 75 with active or convalescent COVID-19.

V and J are TRBV3-1 (or the pseudogene TRBV3-2) and TRBJ1-5; D is unclear. Germline CDR1 is LGHDT and CDR2 is YNNKEL (reference sequence). The CDR3 is 12 amino acids. V was trimmed by 1 base and J by 6 bases, leaving 4 bases between them. Here the CDR3 reads CASSQGAQPQHF. As DNA, the CDR3 is TGTGCCAGCAGCCAAGGGGCTCAGCCCCAGCATTTT.

The rearrangement uses TRBV3-1 (or the pseudogene TRBV3-2) and TRBJ2-2; tentatively, D is TRBD1 (5 bases). The CDR3 runs to 16 residues. CDR1 is LGHDT and CDR2 is YNNKEL in the germline V gene (reference sequence). The V gene lost 2 bases and the J gene lost 5 bases, with 15 bases spanning the gap. The CDR3 protein is CASSQYSRRGTGELFF. CDR3 DNA: TGTGCCAGCAGCCAATATTCGCGAAGGGGAACCGGGGAGCTGTTTTTT.

The rearrangement links TRBV2 to TRBJ2-5; 10 positions agree with TRBD2. This CDR3 is 18 amino acids long. The J segment lost 3 bases and the V segment lost 6 bases, leaving 16 bases of the junction unmatched. The germline V gene has CDR1 SNHLY and CDR2 FYNNEI. CDR3 residues: CASRTEAWTSGLKETQYF. DNA of the CDR3: TGTGCCAGCAGGACCGAAGCGTGGACTAGCGGATTAAAAGAGACCCAGTACTTC. The full variable domain, rest sourced from reference TRBV2 and TRBJ2-5, is EPEVTQTPSHQVTQMGQEVILRCVPISNHLYFYWYRQILGQKVEFLVSFYNNEISEKSEIFDDQFSVERPDGSNFTLKIRSTKLEDSAMYFCASRTEAWTSGLKETQYFGPGTRLLVL.

The V and J genes are TRBV11-3 and TRBJ2-1, with D tentatively TRBD2 (7 bases). The V and J ends lost 2 bases and 6 bases respectively, with 14 bases between them. This CDR3 is built from 15 residues. Germline V gene sequence: CDR1 SGHNT, CDR2 YENEEA. DNA for the CDR3: TGTGCCAGCAGCTTACTTCGGGGGGCCGGCAATGAGCAGTTCTTC. This sequence encodes CASSLLRGAGNEQFF.

This clone was recorded only once. The chain links TRBV7-2 to TRBJ2-1; 9 positions match TRBD2. The CDR3 is 17 residues long. Germline-derived CDR1 and CDR2 are SGHTA and FQGNSA. J gave up 6 bases and V 5 bases, and 14 bases lay outside the gene matches. The CDR3 loop reads CASSNRGSGRGSNEQFF. The CDR3 nucleotides read TGTGCCAGCAGCAACCGAGGTAGCGGGAGAGGGTCCAATGAGCAGTTCTTC.

The rearrangement links TRBV30 to TRBJ1-1, with D unresolved. Trimming left V 2 bases short and J 1 base short, with 5 bases between. The CDR3 is 12 residues long. Looked up from germline, CDR1 is GTSNPN and CDR2 is SVGIG (reference sequence). This chain's CDR3 is CAWSNRNTEAFF. CDR3 sequence (DNA): TGTGCCTGGAGTAACAGGAACACTGAAGCTTTCTTT. The full variable domain, rest sourced from reference TRBV30 and TRBJ1-1, is SQTIHQWPATLVQPVGSPLSLECTVEGTSNPNLYWYRQAAGRGLQLLFYSVGIGQISSEVPQNLSASRPQDRQFILSSKKLLLSDSGFYLCAWSNRNTEAFFGQGTRLTVV.

J is TRBJ2-5 and V is TRBV5-1, with 11 bases fitting TRBD2. This CDR3 is built from 16 residues. Germline V gene data show CDR1 as SGHRS and CDR2 as YFSETQ. V lost 6 bases and J lost 1; bases outside the gene matches: 8. The CDR3 sequence is CASNQGGTSGQETQYF. The CDR3 nucleotides are TGCGCCAGCAACCAAGGCGGGACTAGCGGCCAAGAGACCCAGTACTTC.

The V call is TRBV20-1, the J call TRBJ1-2; D is ambiguous. The V end lost 3 bases, the J end lost 4 bases, and 12 bases lay between the germline ends. The CDR3 is 13 amino acids. Germline V CDR1 and CDR2: DFQATT, SNEGSKA (reference sequence). The CDR3: CSASHAGRYGYTF. The CDR3 DNA follows: TGCAGTGCTAGTCACGCAGGCCGCTATGGCTACACCTTC.

The gene calls are TRBV19 and TRBJ2-7; tentative D call: TRBD2 (6 bases). Trimming took off 4 bases at V and 2 bases at J, with 12 bases between the two ends. Germline V gives CDR1 LNHDA, CDR2 SQIVND (reference sequence). This CDR3 spans 14 amino acids. In DNA, the CDR3 is TGTGCCAGTAGTACCAGACTAGTACCCTACGAGCAGTACTTC. Residues: CASSTRLVPYEQYF.

The CDR3 sequence is CASSIGGLQLETQYF. CDR3 nucleotides: TGTGCCAGTAGTATTGGCGGACTTCAACTAGAGACCCAGTACTTC. J is TRBJ2-5 and V is TRBV19; tentatively, D is TRBD2 (5 bases). Trimming shortened V by 3 bases and J by 4 bases, and 15 bases separated the two germline ends. Germline V gene data show CDR1 as LNHDA and CDR2 as SQIVND (reference sequence). The CDR3 sequence is 15 residues long.

The chain uses TRBV2 and TRBJ1-5; D is possibly TRBD1 (6 bases). The CDR3 is made up of 14 amino acids. Trimming took off 6 bases at V and 4 bases at J, with 13 bases between the two ends. The germline CDR1 and CDR2 sequences are SNHLY and FYNNEI. CDR3 loop: CASSGQRGNQPQHF. The DNA for the CDR3 is TGTGCCAGCAGCGGACAGCGGGGGAATCAGCCCCAGCATTTT.

The chain links TRBV6-5 to TRBJ1-1; the match to TRBD1 covers 9 bases. This CDR3 region has 13 residues. CDR1 is MNHEY, CDR2 SVGAGI, per germline. V lost 2 bases and J lost 11; bases outside the gene matches: 6. In DNA form, the CDR3 reads TGTGCCAGCAGTTACGATACAGGGGGCAGGGCTTTCTTT. The encoded protein is CASSYDTGGRAFF.

The rearrangement links TRBV18 to TRBJ1-2; 8 bases are a match to TRBD1. V shed 3 bases and J 6 bases; nucleotides not matched to a gene: 27. The germline CDR1 and CDR2 sequences are KGHSH and LQKENI. The CDR3 is 21 residues long. The CDR3 here is CASSPRFGRSTEVRGLHGYTF. The CDR3 DNA follows: TGTGCCAGCTCACCCCGGTTTGGACGCTCAACTGAGGTCAGGGGGCTGCATGGCTACACCTTC. Looking up the rest from reference TRBV18 and TRBJ1-2 gives the full variable domain: NAGVMQNPRHLVRRRGQEARLRCSPMKGHSHVYWYRQLPEEGLKFMVYLQKENIIDESGMPKERFSAEFPKEGPSILRIQQVVRGDSAAYFCASSPRFGRSTEVRGLHGYTFGSGTRLTVV.

Only a few counts were recorded for this clone. The chain employs TRBV18 and TRBJ1-2, with 9 bases aligning to TRBD1. V trimming: 4 bases; J trimming: 5 bases; junction bases outside the gene matches: 2. From germline, CDR1 is KGHSH and CDR2 LQKENI. The CDR3 length is 13 residues. As DNA, the CDR3 is TGTGCCAGCTCACGGGGACAGGGATATGGCTACACCTTC. Translation: CASSRGQGYGYTF.

The table lists this clone with a count of one. This chain connects TRBV10-3 to TRBJ2-7; 10 bases are shared with TRBD2. The junction had 14 bases not matched to a gene; V was cut back by 7 bases and J by 5 bases. CDR3 length: 16 amino acids. The germline V gene encodes CDR1 ENHRY and CDR2 SYGVKD. This chain's CDR3 is CAITLTGASGSNEQYF. Written as DNA, the CDR3 is TGTGCCATCACCCTAACGGGGGCTAGCGGGAGCAACGAGCAGTACTTC.

The rearrangement uses TRBV5-1 and TRBJ2-2, with 7 bases that match TRBD2. V dropped 1 base and J dropped 1; count of bases not matched to a gene: 4. CDR3 length: 16 amino acids. CDR1 is SGHRS and CDR2 is YFSETQ in the germline V gene. The CDR3 reads CASSLYSGLNTGELFF. CDR3 sequence (DNA): TGCGCCAGCAGCTTGTATAGCGGGCTGAACACCGGGGAGCTGTTTTTT.

This sequence joins TRBV3-1 (or the pseudogene TRBV3-2) and TRBJ1-1, with D maybe TRBD1 (6 bases). The CDR3 sequence is 14 residues long. The V end was cut by 0 bases, the J end by 2 bases, with 7 bases between. Germline CDR1 and CDR2: LGHDT and YNNKEL (reference sequence). The CDR3 sequence: CASSQDRGNTEAFF. The CDR3 region has the DNA TGTGCCAGCAGCCAAGACAGGGGAAACACTGAAGCTTTCTTT.

V and J are TRBV3-1 (or the pseudogene TRBV3-2) and TRBJ2-2, with D possibly matching TRBD1 (5 bases). Per the germline V gene, CDR1 is LGHDT and CDR2 is YNNKEL (reference sequence). The CDR3 extends over 14 amino acids. With 0 bases removed from V and 6 bases from J, the gap between germline ends came to 8 bases. The CDR3 reads CASSQDPGSGELFF. The CDR3 DNA reads TGTGCCAGCAGCCAAGACCCAGGGTCCGGGGAGCTGTTTTTT.

J is TRBJ2-7 and V is TRBV11-2; 8 nucleotides match TRBD2. The CDR3 is 14 amino acids. V lost 8 bases and J lost 2; bases outside the gene matches: 8. Germline values: CDR1 SGHAT, CDR2 FQNNGV. The CDR3 sequence: CASHTSGPTYEQYF. CDR3 nucleotide sequence: TGTGCCAGCCATACTAGCGGCCCGACCTACGAGCAGTACTTC.

This clone was recorded many times. The CDR3: CASSISMRGEGYTF. The CDR3 DNA sequence: TGTGCCAGTAGTATTTCGATGCGGGGGGAAGGCTACACCTTC. V usage is TRBV19 and J usage is TRBJ1-2; tentative D call: TRBD1 (5 bases). Germline CDR1 LNHDA, CDR2 SQIVND (reference sequence). The CDR3 runs to 14 residues. Trimming left V 3 bases short and J 8 bases short, with 16 bases between.

The chain links TRBV7-2 to TRBJ2-2; 10 nucleotides agree with TRBD1. The germline CDR1 and CDR2 sequences are SGHTA and FQGNSA. V was clipped by 5 bases and J by 7 bases; unmatched bases: 10. The CDR3 extends over 16 amino acids. The DNA of the CDR3 is TGTGCCAGCAGCCCAGACAGGGGGCGCGGGAGCGGGGAGCTGTTTTTT. Translated, it gives CASSPDRGRGSGELFF.

The rearrangement uses TRBV5-1 and TRBJ1-4, with 7 bases matching TRBD1. The V gene's germline CDR1 is SGHRS and CDR2 YFSETQ. Trimming removed 5 bases from V and 0 bases from J; junction bases left unmatched: 7. The CDR3 covers 16 residues. CDR3 in DNA: TGCGCCAGCAGACAGACGGGGACAGCAACTAATGAAAAACTGTTTTTT. It specifies CASRQTGTATNEKLFF.

The chain links TRBV7-8 to TRBJ2-7; D call uncertain. V was shortened by 6 bases and J by 4 bases, with 19 bases between the two germline ends. Germline-derived CDR1 and CDR2 are SGHVS and FQNEAQ. This CDR3 spans 15 amino acids. In DNA, the CDR3 is TGTGCCAGCAGTCCAAGAGTAGCAGCTACATACGAGCAGTACTTC. Protein sequence: CASSPRVAATYEQYF.

A single count supports this clone. This chain uses TRBV11-2 with TRBJ2-7; D is unresolved. The germline gives CDR1 SGHAT, CDR2 FQNNGV. CDR3 size: 12 residues. V lost 3 bases and J lost 3, with 6 bases in between. The CDR3 sequence: CASSFRGYEQYF. DNA for the CDR3: TGTGCCAGCAGCTTCCGAGGCTACGAGCAGTACTTC.

V gene TRBV7-2 combines with J gene TRBJ1-2, with 8 bases aligning to TRBD1. The germline CDR1 and CDR2 sequences are SGHTA and FQGNSA. The CDR3 length is 15 residues. The V segment lost 5 bases and the J segment 0 bases; nucleotides outside the gene matches: 5. CDR3 amino acids: CASSPQGGANYGYTF. Here the CDR3 DNA reads TGTGCCAGCAGCCCACAGGGGGGGGCTAACTATGGCTACACCTTC.

This chain connects TRBV9 to TRBJ2-7; D unclear. Per germline, CDR1 SGDLS and CDR2 YYNGEE. CDR3 length: 15 amino acids. Trimming pared 0 bases from V and 2 bases from J, leaving 12 bases between. CDR3 region: CASSVGLPLAYEQYF. DNA for the CDR3: TGTGCCAGCAGCGTAGGACTCCCCTTAGCCTACGAGCAGTACTTC.

The V and J genes are TRBV9 and TRBJ2-1; 10 bases are a match to TRBD1. The CDR3 loop spans 14 amino acids. Germline V gene lookup returns CDR1 SGDLS and CDR2 YYNGEE. The V and J ends lost 5 bases and 9 bases, in that order; junction bases with no gene match: 8. CDR3: CASRRDRGFGEQFF. The CDR3 DNA follows: TGTGCCAGCAGAAGGGACAGGGGTTTCGGTGAGCAGTTCTTC.

The rearrangement uses TRBV11-3 and TRBJ2-7; tentative D call: TRBD1 (5 bases). With 4 bases removed from V and 5 bases from J, the gap between germline ends came to 12 bases. The CDR3 covers 13 residues. Germline CDR1 reads SGHNT; CDR2 reads YENEEA. Written as DNA, the CDR3 is TGTGCCAGCAGCTGGGCAGGGAAGGACGAGCAGTACTTC. Translation: CASSWAGKDEQYF.

V is TRBV10-1 and J is TRBJ2-5; perhaps TRBD1 as D (7 bases). Germline V CDR1 and CDR2: WNHNN, SYGVQD (reference sequence). Trimming cost V 4 bases and J 3 bases, with 12 bases left between them. The CDR3 consists of 14 residues. The DNA for the CDR3 is TGCGCCAGCAGTGGGGGCAGGGGGGAAGAGACCCAGTACTTC. It yields the protein CASSGGRGEETQYF.